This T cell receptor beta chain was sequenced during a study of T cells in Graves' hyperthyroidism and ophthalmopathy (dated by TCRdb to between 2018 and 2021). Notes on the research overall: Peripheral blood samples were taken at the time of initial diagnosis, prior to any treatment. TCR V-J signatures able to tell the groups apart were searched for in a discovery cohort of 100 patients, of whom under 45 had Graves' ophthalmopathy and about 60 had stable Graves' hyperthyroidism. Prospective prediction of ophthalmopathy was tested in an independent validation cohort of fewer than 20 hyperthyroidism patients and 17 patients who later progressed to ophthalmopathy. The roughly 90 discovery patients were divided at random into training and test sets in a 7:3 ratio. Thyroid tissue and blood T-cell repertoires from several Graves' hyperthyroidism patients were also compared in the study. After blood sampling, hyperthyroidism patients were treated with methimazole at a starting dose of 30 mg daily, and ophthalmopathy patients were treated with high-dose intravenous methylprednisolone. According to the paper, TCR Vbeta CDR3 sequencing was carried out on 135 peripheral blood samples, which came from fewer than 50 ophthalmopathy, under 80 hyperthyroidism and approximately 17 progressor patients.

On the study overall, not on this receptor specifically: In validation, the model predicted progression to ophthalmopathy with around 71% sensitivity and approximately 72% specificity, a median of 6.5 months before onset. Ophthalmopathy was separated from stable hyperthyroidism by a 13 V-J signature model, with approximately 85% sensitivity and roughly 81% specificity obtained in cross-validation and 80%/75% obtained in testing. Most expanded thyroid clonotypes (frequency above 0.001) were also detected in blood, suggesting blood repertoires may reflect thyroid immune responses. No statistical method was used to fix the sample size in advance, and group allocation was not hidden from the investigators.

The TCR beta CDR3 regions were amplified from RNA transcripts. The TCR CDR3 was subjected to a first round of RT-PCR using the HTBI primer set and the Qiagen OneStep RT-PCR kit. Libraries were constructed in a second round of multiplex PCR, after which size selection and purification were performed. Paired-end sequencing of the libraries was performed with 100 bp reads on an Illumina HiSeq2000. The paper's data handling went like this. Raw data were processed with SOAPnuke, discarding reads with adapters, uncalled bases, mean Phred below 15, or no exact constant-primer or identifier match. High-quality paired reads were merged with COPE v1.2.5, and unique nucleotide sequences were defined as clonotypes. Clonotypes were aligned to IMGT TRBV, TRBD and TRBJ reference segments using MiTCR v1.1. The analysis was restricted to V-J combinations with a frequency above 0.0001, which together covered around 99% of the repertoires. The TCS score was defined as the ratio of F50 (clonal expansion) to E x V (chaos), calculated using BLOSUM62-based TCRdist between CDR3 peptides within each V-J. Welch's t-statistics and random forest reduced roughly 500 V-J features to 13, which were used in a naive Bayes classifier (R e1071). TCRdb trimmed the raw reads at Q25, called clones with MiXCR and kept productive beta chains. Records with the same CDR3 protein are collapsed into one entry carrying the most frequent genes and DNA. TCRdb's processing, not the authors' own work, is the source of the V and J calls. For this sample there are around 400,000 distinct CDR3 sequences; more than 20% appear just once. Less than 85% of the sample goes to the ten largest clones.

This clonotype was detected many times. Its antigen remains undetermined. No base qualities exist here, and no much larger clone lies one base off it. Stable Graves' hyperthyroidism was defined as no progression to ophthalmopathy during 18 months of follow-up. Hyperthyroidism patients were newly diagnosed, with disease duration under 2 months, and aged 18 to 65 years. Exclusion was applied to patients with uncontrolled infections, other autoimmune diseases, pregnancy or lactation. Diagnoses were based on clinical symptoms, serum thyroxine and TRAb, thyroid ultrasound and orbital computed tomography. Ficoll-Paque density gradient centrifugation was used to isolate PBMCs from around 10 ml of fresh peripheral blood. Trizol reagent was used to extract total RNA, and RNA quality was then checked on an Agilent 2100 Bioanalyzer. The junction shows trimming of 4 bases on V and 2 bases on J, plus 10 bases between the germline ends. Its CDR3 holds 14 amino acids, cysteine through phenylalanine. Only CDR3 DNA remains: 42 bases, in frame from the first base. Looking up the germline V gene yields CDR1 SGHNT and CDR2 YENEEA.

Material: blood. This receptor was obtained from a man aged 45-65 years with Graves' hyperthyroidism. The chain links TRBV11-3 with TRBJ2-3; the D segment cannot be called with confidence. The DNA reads TGTGCCAGCAGCTCGGCCCTGATCACAGATACGCAGTATTTT. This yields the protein CASSSALITDTQYF.